This T cell receptor (beta chain) was recorded in a study of T-cell reconstitution after alpha-beta-depleted transplantation in children. The CDR3 is 14 amino acids. The ends lost 5 bases at V and 2 bases at J; junction bases unmatched: 7. The V gene's germline CDR1 is DFQATT and CDR2 SNEGSKA (reference sequence). Library preparation (for TCRbeta) was performed with unique molecular identifiers. TCRdb recomputed calls from the PCR reads with MiXCR, one row per CDR3 protein. In the table there are around 64,000 distinct CDR3 sequences, roughly a tenth of which are singletons. This clonotype was seen at least ten times. Antigen specificity is unknown. Findings and limits, study-wide: One year after transplant, T-cell counts and diversity came mostly from newly produced T cells. By about two months after transplant, alpha-beta T cells reportedly arose from several hundred graft clones that had expanded. Surviving recipient T cells and thymic progenitors accounted for the high day-60 TCRbeta diversity observed in some patients.

The chain recombines TRBV20-1 with TRBJ2-5, with 8 bases aligning to TRBD2. The receptor was derived from a boy younger than 18 with acute myeloid leukemia, due to receive a stem cell transplant. The specimen was PBMCs, collected before TCRalphabeta/CD19-depleted stem cell transplant. The CDR3 region has the DNA TGCAGTGCTCCAATAACGGGAGGGCAAGAGACCCAGTACTTC. Its protein product is CSAPITGGQETQYF.